One T cell receptor (beta chain) is described in this entry. This clonotype was picked up many times. The antigen it recognizes is unknown. No much larger clonotype is one base removed from it; base qualities were not supplied. This entry is derived from a study of response to subunit inactivated influenza vaccine listed by TCRdb under 2018. With regard to the full study: To follow how T cells responded to a trivalent subunit inactivated influenza vaccine, the researchers relied on deep quantitative profiling of the T cell receptor repertoire.

Its CDR3 holds 14 amino acids, cysteine through phenylalanine. Only the CDR3 region is kept as DNA, spanning 42 bases read in frame from base 1. Trimming takes 2 bases from V and 4 bases from J, and the germline ends sit 11 bases apart. Libraries were made using RT-PCR. TCRdb names Illumina HiSeq 2500 as the instrument used. TCRdb ran its own pipeline on the public reads, namely fastp trimming at Q25 and MiXCR clone calling, and kept in-frame beta chains. Duplicate CDR3 protein sequences are folded into a single record with the most common DNA and genes. The sample yields a few hundred thousand distinct CDR3 sequences; roughly 15% were counted once. The ten biggest clones cover roughly 11% of the sample. The study at large found these results: The authors proposed that each seasonal influenza vaccination may bring in only a limited number of new T cells.

Rearrangement joined TRBV12-3 or TRBV12-4 to TRBJ1-2; the D gene is perhaps TRBD1, on 5 matching bases. This clonotype was sampled from a man between 45 and 60 years old who received an inactivated influenza vaccine. Donor details come from another sample of the same person, matched by shared clones. The sample consisted of PBMCs from blood, taken 11 to 12 days after vaccination. The CDR3 in this case is CASSLQGGFYGYTF. The sequence in DNA is TGTGCCAGCAGTTTACAGGGCGGGTTCTATGGCTACACCTTC.